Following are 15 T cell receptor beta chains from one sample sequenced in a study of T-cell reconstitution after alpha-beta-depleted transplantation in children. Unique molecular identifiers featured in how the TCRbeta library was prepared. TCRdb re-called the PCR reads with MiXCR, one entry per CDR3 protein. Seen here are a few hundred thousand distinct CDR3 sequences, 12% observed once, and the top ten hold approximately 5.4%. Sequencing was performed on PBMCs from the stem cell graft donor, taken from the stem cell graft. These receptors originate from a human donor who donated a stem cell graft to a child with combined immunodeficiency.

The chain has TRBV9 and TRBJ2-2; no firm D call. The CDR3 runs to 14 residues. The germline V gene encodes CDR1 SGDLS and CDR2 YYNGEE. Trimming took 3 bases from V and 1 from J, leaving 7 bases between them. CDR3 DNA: TGTGCCAGCAGCGGCGCTTGGAACACCGGGGAGCTGTTTTTT. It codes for CASSGAWNTGELFF.

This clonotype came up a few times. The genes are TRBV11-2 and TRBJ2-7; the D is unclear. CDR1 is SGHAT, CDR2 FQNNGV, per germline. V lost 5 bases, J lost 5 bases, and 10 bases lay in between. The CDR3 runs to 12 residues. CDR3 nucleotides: TGTGCCAGCAGCCGGCAGAGTCACGAGCAGTACTTC. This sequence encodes CASSRQSHEQYF. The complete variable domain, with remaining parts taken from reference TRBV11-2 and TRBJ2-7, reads EAGVAQSPRYKIIEKRQSVAFWCNPISGHATLYWYQQILGQGPKLLIQFQNNGVVDDSQLPKDRFSAERLKGVDSTLKIQPAKLEDSAVYLCASSRQSHEQYFGPGTRLTVT.

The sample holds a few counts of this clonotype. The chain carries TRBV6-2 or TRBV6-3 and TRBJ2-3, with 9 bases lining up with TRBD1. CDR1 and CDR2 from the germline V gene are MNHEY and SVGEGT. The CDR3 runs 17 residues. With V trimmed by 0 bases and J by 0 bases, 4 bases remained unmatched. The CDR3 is CASSYSGQGMSTDTQYF. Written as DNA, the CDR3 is TGTGCCAGCAGTTACTCGGGACAGGGAATGAGCACAGATACGCAGTATTTT.

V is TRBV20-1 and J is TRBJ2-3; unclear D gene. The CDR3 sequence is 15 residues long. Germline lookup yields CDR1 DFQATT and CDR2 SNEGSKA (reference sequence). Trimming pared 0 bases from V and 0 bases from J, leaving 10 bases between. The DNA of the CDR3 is TGCAGTGCTAGAGATTCCAGCGTAAGCACAGATACGCAGTATTTT. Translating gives CSARDSSVSTDTQYF.

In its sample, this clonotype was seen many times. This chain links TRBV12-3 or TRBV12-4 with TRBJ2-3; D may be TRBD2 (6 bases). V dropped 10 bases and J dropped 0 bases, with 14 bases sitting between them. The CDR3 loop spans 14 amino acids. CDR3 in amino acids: CATWGSGSTDTQYF. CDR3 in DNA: TGTGCCACCTGGGGTAGCGGAAGCACAGATACGCAGTATTTT.

CDR3 amino acids: CASSLGEDRELEAFF. The CDR3 coding sequence is TGTGCCAGCAGCTTAGGCGAAGACAGGGAGCTTGAAGCTTTCTTT. The chain joins TRBV11-2 to TRBJ1-1, with TRBD1 matching over 7 bases. The germline CDR1 and CDR2 sequences are SGHAT and FQNNGV. With V trimmed by 1 base and J by 7 bases, 9 bases remained unmatched. The CDR3 contains 15 residues.

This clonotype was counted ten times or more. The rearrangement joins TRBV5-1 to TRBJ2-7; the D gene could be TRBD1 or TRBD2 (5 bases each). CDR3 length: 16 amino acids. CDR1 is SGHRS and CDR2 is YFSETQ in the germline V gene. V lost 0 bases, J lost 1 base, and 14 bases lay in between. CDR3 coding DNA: TGCGCCAGCAGCTTGGAGGGACCCACACCATCCTACGAGCAGTACTTC. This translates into CASSLEGPTPSYEQYF.

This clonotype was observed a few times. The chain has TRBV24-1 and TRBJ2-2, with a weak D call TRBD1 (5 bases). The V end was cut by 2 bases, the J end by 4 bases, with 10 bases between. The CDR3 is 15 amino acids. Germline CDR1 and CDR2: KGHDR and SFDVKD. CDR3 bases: TGTGCCACCAGTGATTCGGCAGGGCCCACCGGGGAGCTGTTTTTT. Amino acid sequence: CATSDSAGPTGELFF.

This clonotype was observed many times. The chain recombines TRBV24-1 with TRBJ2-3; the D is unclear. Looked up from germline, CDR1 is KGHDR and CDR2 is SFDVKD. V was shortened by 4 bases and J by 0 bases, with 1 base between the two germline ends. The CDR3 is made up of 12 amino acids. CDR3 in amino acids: CATSDSTDTQYF. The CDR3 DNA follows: TGTGCCACCAGTGACAGCACAGATACGCAGTATTTT.

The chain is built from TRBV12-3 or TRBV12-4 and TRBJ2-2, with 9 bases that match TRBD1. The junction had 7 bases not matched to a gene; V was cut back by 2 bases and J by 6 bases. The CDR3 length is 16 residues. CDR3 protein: CASSLPETGGPGELFF. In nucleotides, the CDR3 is TGTGCCAGCAGTTTACCAGAGACAGGGGGTCCCGGGGAGCTGTTTTTT.

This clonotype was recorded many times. The CDR3 here is CASSLVGEGNNEQFF. CDR3 DNA sequence: TGTGCCAGCAGCTTGGTAGGGGAGGGAAATAATGAGCAGTTCTTC. The chain uses TRBV5-6 and TRBJ2-1, with 7 nucleotides matching TRBD2. Germline-derived CDR1 and CDR2 are SGHDT and YYEEEE. The CDR3 consists of 15 residues. The J segment lost 7 bases and the V segment lost 0 bases, leaving 7 bases of the junction unmatched. The whole variable domain, filled in from reference TRBV5-6 and TRBJ2-1, reads DAGVTQSPTHLIKTRGQQVTLRCSPKSGHDTVSWYQQALGQGPQFIFQYYEEEERQRGNFPDRFSGHQFPNYSSELNVNALLLGDSALYLCASSLVGEGNNEQFFGPGTRLTVL.

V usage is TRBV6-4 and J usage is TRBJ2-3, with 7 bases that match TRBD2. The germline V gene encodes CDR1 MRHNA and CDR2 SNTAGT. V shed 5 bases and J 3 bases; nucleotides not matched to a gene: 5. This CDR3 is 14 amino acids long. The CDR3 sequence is CASSSPGGTDTQYF. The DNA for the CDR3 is TGTGCCAGCAGTTCGCCCGGGGGGACAGATACGCAGTATTTT.

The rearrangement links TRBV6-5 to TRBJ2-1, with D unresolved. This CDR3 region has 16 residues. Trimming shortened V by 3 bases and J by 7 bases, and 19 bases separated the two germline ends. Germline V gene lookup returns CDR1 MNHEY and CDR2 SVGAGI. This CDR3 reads CASSYSGPGKANEQFF. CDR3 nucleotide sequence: TGTGCCAGCAGTTATTCCGGTCCCGGCAAGGCGAATGAGCAGTTCTTC.

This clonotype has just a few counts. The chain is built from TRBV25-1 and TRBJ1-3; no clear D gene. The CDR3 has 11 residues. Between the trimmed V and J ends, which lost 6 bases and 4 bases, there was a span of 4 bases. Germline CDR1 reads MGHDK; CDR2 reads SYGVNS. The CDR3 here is CASRGGNTIYF. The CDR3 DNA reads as TGTGCCAGCAGAGGGGGAAACACCATATATTTT.

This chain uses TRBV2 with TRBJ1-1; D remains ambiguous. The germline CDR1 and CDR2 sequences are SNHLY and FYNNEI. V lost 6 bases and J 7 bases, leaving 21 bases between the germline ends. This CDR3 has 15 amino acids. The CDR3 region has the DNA TGTGCCAGCAGGAGGGAGAGGTCTTTCTTAGGTGAAGCTTTCTTT. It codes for CASRRERSFLGEAFF.